The 20 T cell receptor beta chains listed next were all sequenced from one sample in a study of T cell responses to AZD1222 COVID-19 vaccine. Sequenced by immunoSEQ multiplex PCR; TCRdb stores in-frame clones only, minus some. The sample lists 150,000 or so clones, around 90% seen once, with 1% to 1.4% in the top ten. This sample comprised peripheral blood, obtained 28 days after the second AZD1222 dose. Every receptor here comes from an adult who received the AZD1222 COVID-19 vaccine.

CDR3 in DNA: TGCGCCAGCAGCTGGCTAAGTTTCGGGAACACTGAAGCTTTCTTT. Translating gives CASSWLSFGNTEAFF. The chain combines TRBV5-1 with TRBJ1-1, with unresolved D. The CDR3 has 15 residues. V was clipped by 3 bases and J by 1 base, with 13 bases between them. From germline, CDR1 is SGHRS and CDR2 YFSETQ.

The genes are TRBV5-1 and TRBJ1-6; D gene unclear. Trimming cost V 0 bases and J 2 bases, with 6 bases left between them. Germline CDR1 reads SGHRS; CDR2 reads YFSETQ. This CDR3 comprises 15 residues. DNA of the CDR3: TGCGCCAGCAGCTTGGATGGGGCCTATAATTCACCCCTCCACTTT. Protein: CASSLDGAYNSPLHF.

The rearrangement joins TRBV5-8 to TRBJ1-2; a weak D match, TRBD1 (6 bases). V gave up 4 bases and J gave up 4 bases, with 23 bases separating them. Germline CDR1 reads SGHTS; CDR2 reads YDEGEE. This CDR3 has 17 amino acids. The CDR3 nucleotides are TGTGCCAGCAGCCGGTCCTTAGGGGGGCCAAGGGTCTATGGCTACACCTTC. Protein product: CASSRSLGGPRVYGYTF.

This sequence joins TRBV18 and TRBJ2-1, with 9 nucleotides matching TRBD1. CDR1 KGHSH and CDR2 LQKENI come from the germline V gene. J was trimmed by 3 bases and V by 6 bases; bases with no gene match: 3. The CDR3 totals 14 residues. The CDR3 DNA follows: TGTGCCAGCTCCCGGGACAGGGACTACAATGAGCAGTTCTTC. It yields the protein CASSRDRDYNEQFF.

The rearrangement uses TRBV2 and TRBJ2-1; TRBD1 might be the D (6 bases). Per germline, CDR1 SNHLY and CDR2 FYNNEI. The CDR3 runs to 14 residues. V lost 6 bases to trimming and J lost 8 bases, with 17 bases between them. CDR3 in amino acids: CASRPGVLRDEQFF. CDR3 DNA: TGTGCCAGCAGGCCAGGGGTTCTTCGCGATGAGCAGTTCTTC.

The chain employs TRBV20-1 and TRBJ2-1; perhaps TRBD1 as D (6 bases). Per germline, CDR1 DFQATT and CDR2 SNEGSKA (reference sequence). CDR3 length: 10 residues. V lost 3 bases, J lost 10 bases, and 7 bases lay in between. The CDR3 is CSASDREQFF. The CDR3 DNA reads TGCAGTGCTAGCGACAGGGAGCAGTTCTTC.

The V gene is TRBV2, the J gene TRBJ2-5, with TRBD2 matching 9 bases. Germline CDR1 is SNHLY and CDR2 is FYNNEI. With 6 bases clipped from V and 5 bases from J, the junction kept 7 bases outside the gene matches. The CDR3 sequence is 14 residues long. CDR3 region: CASRRIAGVETQYF. CDR3 DNA sequence: TGTGCCAGCAGGAGGATAGCGGGGGTGGAGACCCAGTACTTC.

The V and J genes are TRBV6-1 and TRBJ1-4, with a possible D match to TRBD1 (6 bases). This CDR3 has 15 amino acids. V lost 3 bases and J lost 0, with 8 bases in between. The germline V gene has CDR1 MNHNS and CDR2 SASEGT. The CDR3 reads CASSEDSPTNEKLFF. In DNA, the CDR3 is TGTGCCAGCAGTGAGGACAGCCCAACTAATGAAAAACTGTTTTTT.

V gene TRBV7-9 combines with J gene TRBJ1-5; TRBD1 agrees at 8 bases. Looked up from germline, CDR1 is SEHNR and CDR2 is FQNEAQ (reference sequence). The ends lost 2 bases at V and 0 bases at J; junction bases unmatched: 3. CDR3 length: 16 amino acids. This chain's CDR3 is CASSLWTGSSNQPQHF. CDR3 nucleotide sequence: TGTGCCAGCAGCTTATGGACAGGGTCTAGCAATCAGCCCCAGCATTTT.

V usage is TRBV11-1 and J usage is TRBJ2-7, with D perhaps TRBD1 (5 bases). The germline gives CDR1 SGHAT, CDR2 FQDESV (reference sequence). This CDR3 has 13 residues. Deletions cut 5 bases from V and 6 bases from J, with 14 bases between. This CDR3 reads CASSHLDRGEQYF. The CDR3 region has the DNA TGTGCCAGCAGCCACTTGGATAGGGGCGAGCAGTACTTC.

This chain links TRBV27 with TRBJ1-5; D is ambiguous. Germline V gene lookup returns CDR1 MNHEY and CDR2 SMNVEV (reference sequence). With 5 bases removed from V and 5 bases from J, the gap between germline ends came to 10 bases. This CDR3 spans 13 amino acids. CDR3 sequence reads: CASSLLGDQPQHF. CDR3 nucleotide sequence: TGTGCCAGCAGTCTCCTTGGGGATCAGCCCCAGCATTTT.

This chain uses TRBV6-5 with TRBJ1-2, with D unclear. The CDR3 is 13 residues long. V was clipped by 2 bases and J by 4 bases, with 8 bases between them. The germline gives CDR1 MNHEY, CDR2 SVGAGI. The CDR3 region has the DNA TGTGCCAGCAGTTACGGAAGGCGCTATGGCTACACCTTC. Its protein product is CASSYGRRYGYTF.

The rearrangement links TRBV5-4 to TRBJ2-3, with TRBD2 matching 13 bases. CDR1 is SGHNT, CDR2 YYREEE, per germline (reference sequence). The CDR3 is 19 residues long. The V gene end was trimmed by 4 bases and the J gene end by 3 bases; junction bases not matched to a gene: 14. CDR3 in amino acids: CASSPTKLTSGGWTDTQYF. CDR3 in DNA: TGTGCCAGCAGCCCTACGAAATTGACTAGCGGGGGGTGGACAGATACGCAGTATTTT. Based on the CDR3 plus reference TRBV5-4 and TRBJ2-3, the full variable domain is ETGVTQSPTHLIKTRGQQVTLRCSSQSGHNTVSWYQQALGQGPQFIFQYYREEENGRGNFPPRFSGLQFPNYSSELNVNALELDDSALYLCASSPTKLTSGGWTDTQYFGPGTRLTVL.

The CDR3 region is CASSQGSYEQYF. DNA of the CDR3: TGTGCCAGCAGCCAGGGTAGCTACGAGCAGTACTTC. The V call is TRBV11-2, the J call TRBJ2-7; TRBD1 is a possible D gene (5 bases). The CDR3 runs to 12 residues. Trimming pared 5 bases from V and 3 bases from J, leaving 8 bases between. Per germline, CDR1 SGHAT and CDR2 FQNNGV.

Written as DNA, the CDR3 is TGTGCCAGCAGTTACATGGAGACCCAGTACTTC. The encoded protein is CASSYMETQYF. This chain uses TRBV6-5 with TRBJ2-5; unclear D gene. The CDR3 is made up of 11 amino acids. Deletions cut 2 bases from V and 5 bases from J, with 3 bases between. Germline lookup yields CDR1 MNHEY and CDR2 SVGAGI.

The chain links TRBV3-1 (or the pseudogene TRBV3-2) to TRBJ1-2; unclear D gene. The CDR3 has 13 amino acids. Germline assignment: CDR1 LGHDT and CDR2 YNNKEL (reference sequence). V was clipped by 3 bases and J by 2 bases, with 7 bases between them. CDR3 sequence: CASSHGSNYGYTF. CDR3 nucleotide sequence: TGTGCCAGCAGCCACGGCAGCAACTATGGCTACACCTTC.

V usage is TRBV4-1 and J usage is TRBJ1-4, with unresolved D. Germline V lookup: CDR1 MGHRA, CDR2 YSYEKL. Trimming removed 6 bases from V and 2 bases from J, with 13 bases in between. The CDR3 runs 15 residues. The CDR3 nucleotides read TGCGCCAGCAGTTCCTATCTTCGGACTAATGAAAAACTGTTTTTT. As protein: CASSSYLRTNEKLFF.

This chain links TRBV4-1 with TRBJ2-3, with D perhaps matching TRBD2 (7 bases). Germline V gene data show CDR1 as MGHRA and CDR2 as YSYEKL. This CDR3 region has 15 residues. Trimming stripped 1 base from V and 4 bases from J, with 12 bases between. CDR3 sequence reads: CASSQARGAADTQYF. In nucleotides, the CDR3 is TGCGCCAGCAGCCAAGCCCGGGGGGCTGCAGATACGCAGTATTTT.

The J gene is TRBJ1-2, the V gene TRBV6-5, with D possibly being TRBD1 (6 bases). CDR3 length equals 14 residues. Germline CDR1 reads MNHEY; CDR2 reads SVGAGI. Trimming removed 6 bases from V and 7 bases from J, with 18 bases in between. The CDR3 is CASSRDGEGGGYTF. In DNA, the CDR3 is TGTGCCAGCAGCCGGGACGGTGAGGGGGGTGGCTACACCTTC.

In its sample, this clone was seen once. The chain recombines TRBV6-5 with TRBJ1-4; D ambiguous. Germline V gene data show CDR1 as MNHEY and CDR2 as SVGAGI. The length of the CDR3 is 13 residues. V lost 6 bases, J lost 4 bases, and 9 bases lay in between. The CDR3: CASRLMDNEKLFF. DNA for the CDR3: TGTGCCAGCAGACTAATGGATAATGAAAAACTGTTTTTT.